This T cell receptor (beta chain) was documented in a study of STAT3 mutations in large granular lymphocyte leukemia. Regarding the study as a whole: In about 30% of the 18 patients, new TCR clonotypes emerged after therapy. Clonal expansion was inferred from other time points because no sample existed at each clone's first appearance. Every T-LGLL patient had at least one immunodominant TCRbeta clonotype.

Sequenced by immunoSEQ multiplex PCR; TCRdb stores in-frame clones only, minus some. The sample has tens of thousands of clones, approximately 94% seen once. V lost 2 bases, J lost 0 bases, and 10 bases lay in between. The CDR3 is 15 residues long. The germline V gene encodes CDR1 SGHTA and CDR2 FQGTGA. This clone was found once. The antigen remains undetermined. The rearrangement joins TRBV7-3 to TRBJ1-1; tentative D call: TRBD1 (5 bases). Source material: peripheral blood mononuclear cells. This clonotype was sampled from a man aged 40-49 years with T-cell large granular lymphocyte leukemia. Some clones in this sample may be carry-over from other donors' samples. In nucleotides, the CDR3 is TGTGCCAGCAGCTTAGATGGGGCTGTGAACACTGAAGCTTTCTTT. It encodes CASSLDGAVNTEAFF. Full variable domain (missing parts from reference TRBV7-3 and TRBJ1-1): GAGVSQTPSNKVTEKGKYVELRCDPISGHTALYWYRQSLGQGPEFLIYFQGTGAADDSGLPNDRFFAVRPEGSVSTLKIQRTERGDSAVYLCASSLDGAVNTEAFFGQGTRLTVV.